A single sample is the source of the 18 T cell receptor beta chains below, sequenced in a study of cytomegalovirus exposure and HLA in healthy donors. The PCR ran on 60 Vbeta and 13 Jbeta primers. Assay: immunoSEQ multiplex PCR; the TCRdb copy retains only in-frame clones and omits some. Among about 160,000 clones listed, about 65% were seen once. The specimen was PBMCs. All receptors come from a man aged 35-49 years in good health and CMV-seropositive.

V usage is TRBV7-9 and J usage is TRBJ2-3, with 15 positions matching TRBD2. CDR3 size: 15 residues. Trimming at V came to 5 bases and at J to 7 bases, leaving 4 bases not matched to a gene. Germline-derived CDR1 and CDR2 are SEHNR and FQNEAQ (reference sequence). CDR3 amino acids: CASSRTSGGAHTQYF. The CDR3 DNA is TGTGCCAGCAGCCGGACTAGCGGGGGGGCTCATACGCAGTATTTT.

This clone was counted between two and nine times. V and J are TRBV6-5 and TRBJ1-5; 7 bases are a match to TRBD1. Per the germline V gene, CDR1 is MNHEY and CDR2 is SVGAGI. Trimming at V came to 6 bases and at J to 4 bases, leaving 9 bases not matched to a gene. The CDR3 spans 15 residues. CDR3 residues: CASSRTSGGNQPQHF. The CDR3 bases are TGTGCCAGCAGCCGGACCTCAGGGGGGAATCAGCCCCAGCATTTT.

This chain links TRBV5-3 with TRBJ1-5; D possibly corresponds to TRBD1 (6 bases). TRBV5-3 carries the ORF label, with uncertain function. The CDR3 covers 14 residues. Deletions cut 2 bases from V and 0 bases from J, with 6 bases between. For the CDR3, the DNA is TGTGCCAGAAGCTTAGGGGGTAGCAATCAGCCCCAGCATTTT. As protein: CARSLGGSNQPQHF.

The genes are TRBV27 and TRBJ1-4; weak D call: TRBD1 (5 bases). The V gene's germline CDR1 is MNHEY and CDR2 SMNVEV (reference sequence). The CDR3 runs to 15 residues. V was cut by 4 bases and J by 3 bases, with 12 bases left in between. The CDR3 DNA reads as TGTGCCAGCAGTTCGCTACGGACACCTAATGAAAAACTGTTTTTT. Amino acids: CASSSLRTPNEKLFF.

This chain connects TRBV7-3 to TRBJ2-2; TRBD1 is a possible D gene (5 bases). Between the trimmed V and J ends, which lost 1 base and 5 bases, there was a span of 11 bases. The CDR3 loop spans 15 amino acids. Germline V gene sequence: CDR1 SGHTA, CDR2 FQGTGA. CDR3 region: CASSLKGRFTGELFF. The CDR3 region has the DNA TGTGCCAGCAGCTTAAAGGGGCGGTTTACCGGGGAGCTGTTTTTT.

CDR3: CASSALRNNSPLHF. The CDR3 nucleotides are TGTGCCAGCAGTGCCTTGAGGAATAATTCACCCCTCCACTTT. The rearrangement joins TRBV27 to TRBJ1-6; no clear D. V shed 5 bases and J shed 5 bases, with 10 bases lying between them. CDR1 and CDR2 from the germline V gene are MNHEY and SMNVEV (reference sequence). The CDR3 contains 14 residues.

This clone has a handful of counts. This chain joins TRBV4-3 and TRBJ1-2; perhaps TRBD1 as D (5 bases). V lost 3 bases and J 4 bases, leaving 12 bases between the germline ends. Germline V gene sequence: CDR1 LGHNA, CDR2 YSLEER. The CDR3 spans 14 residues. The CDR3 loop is CASSQEQVVYGYTF. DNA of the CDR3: TGCGCCAGCAGCCAGGAACAGGTGGTCTATGGCTACACCTTC.

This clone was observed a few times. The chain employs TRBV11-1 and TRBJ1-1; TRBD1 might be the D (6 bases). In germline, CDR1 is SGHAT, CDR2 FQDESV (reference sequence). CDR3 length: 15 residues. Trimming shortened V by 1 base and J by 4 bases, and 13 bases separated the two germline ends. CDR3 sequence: CASSLVQGIGTEAFF. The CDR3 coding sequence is TGTGCCAGCAGCTTAGTCCAGGGGATCGGCACTGAAGCTTTCTTT.

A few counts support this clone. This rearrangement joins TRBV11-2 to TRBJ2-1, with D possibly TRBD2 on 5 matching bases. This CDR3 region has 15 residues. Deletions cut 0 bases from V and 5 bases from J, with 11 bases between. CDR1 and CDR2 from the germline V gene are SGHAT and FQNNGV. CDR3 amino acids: CASSLEAGGNNEQFF. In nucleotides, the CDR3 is TGTGCCAGCAGCTTAGAGGCAGGAGGAAACAATGAGCAGTTCTTC.

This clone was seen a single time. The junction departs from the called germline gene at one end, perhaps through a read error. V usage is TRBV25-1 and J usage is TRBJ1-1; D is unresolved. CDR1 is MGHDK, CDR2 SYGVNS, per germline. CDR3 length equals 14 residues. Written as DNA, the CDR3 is TGTGCCAGCAGTGACGCGGGCGTGAACACTGAAGTTTTCTTT. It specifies CASSDAGVNTEVFF.

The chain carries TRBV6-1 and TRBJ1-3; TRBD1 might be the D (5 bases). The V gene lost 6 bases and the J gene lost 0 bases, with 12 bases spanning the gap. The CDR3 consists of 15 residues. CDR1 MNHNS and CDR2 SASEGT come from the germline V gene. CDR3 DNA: TGTGCCAGCAGAACGGAGGGGCACTCTGGAAACACCATATATTTT. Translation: CASRTEGHSGNTIYF.

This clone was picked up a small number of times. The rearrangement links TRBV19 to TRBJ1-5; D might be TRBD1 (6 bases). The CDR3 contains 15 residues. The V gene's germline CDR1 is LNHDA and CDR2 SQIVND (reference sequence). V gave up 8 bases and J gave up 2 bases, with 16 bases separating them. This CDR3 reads CASRGRGRRNQPQHF. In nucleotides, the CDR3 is TGTGCCAGTCGGGGCAGGGGACGACGCAATCAGCCCCAGCATTTT.

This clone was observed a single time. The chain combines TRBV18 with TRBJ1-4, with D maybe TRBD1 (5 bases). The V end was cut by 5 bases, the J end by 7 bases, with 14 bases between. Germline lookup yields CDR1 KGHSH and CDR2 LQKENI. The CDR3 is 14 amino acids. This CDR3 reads CASSADKGREKLFF. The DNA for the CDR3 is TGTGCCAGCTCAGCGGACAAGGGGCGTGAAAAACTGTTTTTT.

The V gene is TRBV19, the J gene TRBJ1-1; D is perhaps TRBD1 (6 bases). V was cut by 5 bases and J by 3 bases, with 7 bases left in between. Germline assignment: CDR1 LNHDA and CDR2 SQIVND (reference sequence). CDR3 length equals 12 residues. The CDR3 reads CASSYRDTEAFF. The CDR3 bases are TGTGCCAGTAGTTACAGGGACACTGAAGCTTTCTTT.

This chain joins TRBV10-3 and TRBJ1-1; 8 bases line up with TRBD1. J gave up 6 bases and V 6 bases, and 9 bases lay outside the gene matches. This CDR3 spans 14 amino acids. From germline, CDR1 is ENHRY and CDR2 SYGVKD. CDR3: CAIRTGQAGAEAFF. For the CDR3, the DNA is TGTGCCATCAGGACGGGACAGGCAGGCGCTGAAGCTTTCTTT.

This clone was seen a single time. In nucleotides, the CDR3 is TGTGCCAGCAGCGCCGGGACAGGGGCCCACGAGCAGTACTTC. This gives the protein CASSAGTGAHEQYF. This chain uses TRBV9 with TRBJ2-7; 10 nucleotides agree with TRBD1. This CDR3 comprises 14 residues. Germline values: CDR1 SGDLS, CDR2 YYNGEE. After removal of 3 bases from V and 5 bases from J, the junction contained 5 bases not matched to a gene.

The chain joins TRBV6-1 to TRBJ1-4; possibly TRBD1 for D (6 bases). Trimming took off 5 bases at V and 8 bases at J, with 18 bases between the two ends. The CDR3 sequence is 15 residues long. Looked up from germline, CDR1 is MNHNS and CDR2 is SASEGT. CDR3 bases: TGTGCCAGCAGTAGGGGGAGCCTCTCTGGGGAAAAACTGTTTTTT. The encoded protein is CASSRGSLSGEKLFF.

The chain's CDR3 is CASSARGITSTDTQYF. The CDR3 bases are TGTGCCAGCAGCGCTAGGGGGATTACTAGCACAGATACGCAGTATTTT. The chain links TRBV9 to TRBJ2-3, with TRBD1 as a possible D gene (6 bases). Germline lookup yields CDR1 SGDLS and CDR2 YYNGEE. This CDR3 has 16 amino acids. The V end lost 3 bases, the J end lost 0 bases, and 14 bases lay between the germline ends.